The next 21 T cell receptor beta chains were all read from a single sample in a study of blood T cell repertoires in COVID-19. Profiling relied on immunoSEQ multiplex PCR, and the TCRdb table lists in-frame clones only, not all of them. The data show over 200,000 clones, with 80% to 95% seen just once and 0.7% to 0.85% held by the top ten. The sequencing sample was made of peripheral blood. The receptors shown here come from a man aged 55-75 years with COVID-19, enrolled during active disease.

The V gene is TRBV27, the J gene TRBJ1-1; 9 nucleotides match TRBD1. The germline V gene encodes CDR1 MNHEY and CDR2 SMNVEV (reference sequence). Trimming at V came to 5 bases and at J to 8 bases, leaving 6 bases not matched to a gene. This CDR3 region has 13 residues. Written as DNA, the CDR3 is TGTGCCAGCAGTACCCACAGGGGGCGCGAAGCTTTCTTT. As protein: CASSTHRGREAFF.

The rearrangement joins TRBV11-2 to TRBJ2-7; 9 bases match TRBD2. The CDR3 runs 16 residues. V lost 4 bases to trimming and J lost 1 base; unmatched junction nucleotides: 8. Germline loops: CDR1 SGHAT, CDR2 FQNNGV. CDR3 sequence: CASSSPGTSRSYEQYF. The CDR3 DNA reads as TGTGCCAGCAGCTCTCCTGGGACTAGCCGATCCTACGAGCAGTACTTC.

In DNA, the CDR3 is TGTGCCTGGGGGAAAGGGACACCCTCTCTAGGTGAGCAGTACTTC. Protein product: CAWGKGTPSLGEQYF. This sequence joins TRBV30 and TRBJ2-7; D is perhaps TRBD1 (6 bases). The germline CDR1 and CDR2 sequences are GTSNPN and SVGIG (reference sequence). The ends were cut back, 5 bases at V and 7 bases at J, with 24 bases in the middle. This CDR3 has 15 amino acids.

This chain joins TRBV21-1 and TRBJ2-7; the table calls TRBD2, which could not be checked here. TRBV21-1 is a known pseudogene. The CDR3 extends over 9 amino acids. The CDR3 protein is CTRTYEQYF. The CDR3 DNA follows: TGTACTCGAACCTACGAGCAGTACTTC.

This clone was detected once. The chain couples TRBV5-4 to TRBJ2-3; 12 nucleotides agree with TRBD2. After removal of 4 bases from V and 2 bases from J, the junction contained 8 bases not matched to a gene. This CDR3 region has 17 residues. The germline CDR1 and CDR2 sequences are SGHNT and YYREEE (reference sequence). The CDR3 protein is CASSIRLAGVNTDTQYF. The CDR3, as DNA: TGTGCCAGCAGCATCCGACTAGCGGGAGTCAACACAGATACGCAGTATTTT.

The J gene is TRBJ2-1, the V gene TRBV2; a possible D gene is TRBD2 (6 bases). Germline lookup yields CDR1 SNHLY and CDR2 FYNNEI. The germline V and J ends were trimmed by 4 bases and 1 base, with 8 bases remaining between them. The CDR3 contains 14 residues. The CDR3 nucleotides are TGTGCCAGCAGTGGGGACTGGTCCTACAATGAGCAGTTCTTC. Encoded protein: CASSGDWSYNEQFF.

This chain uses TRBV6-5 with TRBJ1-1; 7 nucleotides line up with TRBD1. Germline V gene sequence: CDR1 MNHEY, CDR2 SVGAGI. Trimming took 8 bases from V and 1 from J; bases not matched to a gene: 7. This CDR3 has 14 residues. The CDR3 loop reads CASVIGTANTEAFF. CDR3 coding DNA: TGTGCCAGCGTTATTGGGACAGCGAACACTGAAGCTTTCTTT.

The V call is TRBV12-3 or TRBV12-4, the J call TRBJ2-7, with a tentative D call TRBD1 (6 bases). The V end was cut by 9 bases, the J end by 0 bases, with 12 bases between. The CDR3 length is 13 residues. The CDR3 sequence is CASARGYSYEQYF. CDR3 bases: TGTGCCAGTGCCAGGGGTTACTCCTACGAGCAGTACTTC.

V is TRBV14 and J is TRBJ2-7; unclear D gene. CDR1 and CDR2 from the germline V gene are SGHDN and FVKESK. Trimming pared 4 bases from V and 0 bases from J, leaving 10 bases between. CDR3 length: 14 residues. CDR3 sequence reads: CASSPLAVSYEQYF. In nucleotides, the CDR3 is TGTGCCAGCAGCCCTCTCGCGGTCTCCTACGAGCAGTACTTC.

This clone was observed once. The chain employs TRBV6-5 and TRBJ2-7, with 8 bases identical to TRBD2. The trim removed 4 bases at V and 11 bases at J, leaving 13 bases unmatched. This CDR3 contains 14 residues. The V gene's germline CDR1 is MNHEY and CDR2 SVGAGI. CDR3 nucleotides: TGTGCCAGCAGTTCGTTTGGACTAGCAACGGTAGAGTACTTC. Translation: CASSSFGLATVEYF.

The chain is built from TRBV6-5 and TRBJ1-3; D not resolved. Germline V lookup: CDR1 MNHEY, CDR2 SVGAGI. The CDR3 totals 14 residues. V gave up 5 bases and J gave up 2 bases, with 10 bases separating them. CDR3 nucleotides: TGTGCCAGCAGTCCACAGTTGACTGGAAACACCATATATTTT. Protein sequence: CASSPQLTGNTIYF.

The chain has TRBV24-1 and TRBJ2-2; tentative D call: TRBD1 (6 bases). V was trimmed by 1 base and J by 5 bases, leaving 13 bases between them. The CDR3 has 16 residues. The germline V gene encodes CDR1 KGHDR and CDR2 SFDVKD. In DNA form, the CDR3 reads TGTGCCACCAGTGATTTTACAGGGACGGGGACCGGGGAGCTGTTTTTT. It specifies CATSDFTGTGTGELFF.

The V and J genes are TRBV7-3 and TRBJ1-3; unclear D gene. V was cut by 8 bases and J by 3 bases, with 8 bases left in between. The CDR3 has 12 amino acids. Germline CDR1 and CDR2: SGHTA and FQGTGA. CDR3 nucleotide sequence: TGTGCCAGCCGGGTGGGTGGAAACACCATATATTTT. As protein: CASRVGGNTIYF.

The gene calls are TRBV11-2 and TRBJ2-7, with 11 bases matching TRBD1. This CDR3 is 14 amino acids long. V lost 5 bases, J lost 7 bases, and 7 bases stayed unmatched. Germline V CDR1 and CDR2: SGHAT, FQNNGV. Here the CDR3 reads CASSPDRGPWEQYF. CDR3 sequence (DNA): TGTGCCAGCAGCCCGGACAGGGGGCCCTGGGAGCAGTACTTC.

The chain carries TRBV7-2 and TRBJ1-1; 7 nucleotides line up with TRBD1. Looked up from germline, CDR1 is SGHTA and CDR2 is FQGNSA. J was trimmed by 0 bases and V by 4 bases; bases with no gene match: 5. The CDR3 consists of 15 residues. The CDR3 loop is CASSSQGRMNTEAFF. CDR3 nucleotide sequence: TGTGCCAGCAGCTCACAGGGGCGCATGAACACTGAAGCTTTCTTT.

J is TRBJ2-3 and V is TRBV10-3; D might be TRBD2 (5 bases). The CDR3 contains 13 residues. Trimming cost V 10 bases and J 0 bases, with 11 bases left between them. Germline V gene sequence: CDR1 ENHRY, CDR2 SYGVKD. This CDR3 reads CATDTSSTDTQYF. CDR3 coding DNA: TGTGCCACCGATACTAGTAGCACAGATACGCAGTATTTT.

The rearrangement joins TRBV7-2 to TRBJ2-1; 12 nucleotides match TRBD2. Germline V CDR1 and CDR2: SGHTA, FQGNSA. V was clipped by 5 bases and J by 0 bases; unmatched bases: 8. CDR3 size: 18 residues. The CDR3 DNA reads TGTGCCAGCAGCCCTGCCGGGACTAGCGGGTACTCCTACAATGAGCAGTTCTTC. Protein sequence: CASSPAGTSGYSYNEQFF.

The V gene is TRBV7-9, the J gene TRBJ2-2; unclear D gene. Germline V gives CDR1 SEHNR, CDR2 FQNEAQ (reference sequence). V lost 5 bases, J lost 2 bases, and 12 bases lay in between. The CDR3 is 15 amino acids. CDR3 sequence (DNA): TGTGCCAGCAGCCACAGCCTCCTCAACACCGGGGAGCTGTTTTTT. Translating it yields CASSHSLLNTGELFF.

This clone was recorded once. This chain uses TRBV6-2 or TRBV6-3 with TRBJ1-1, with 8 bases matching TRBD1. V shed 4 bases, J shed 5 bases, and the junction held 15 bases outside the gene matches. CDR1 is MNHEY, CDR2 SVGEGT, per germline. The CDR3 contains 17 residues. CDR3 DNA sequence: TGTGCCAGCAGTTTCTTCCCGGGGGACAGGCGAGAAACTGAAGCTTTCTTT. Translated: CASSFFPGDRRETEAFF.

The chain uses TRBV4-1 and TRBJ1-4, with TRBD1 as a possible D gene (5 bases). The germline V and J ends were trimmed by 0 bases and 4 bases, with 9 bases remaining between them. This CDR3 is built from 15 residues. The germline gives CDR1 MGHRA, CDR2 YSYEKL. CDR3 residues: CASSQDGAGNEKLFF. The CDR3 region has the DNA TGCGCCAGCAGCCAAGATGGGGCAGGTAATGAAAAACTGTTTTTT.

V gene TRBV5-4 combines with J gene TRBJ1-6; 7 bases are shared with TRBD1. Germline assignment: CDR1 SGHNT and CDR2 YYREEE (reference sequence). This CDR3 comprises 16 residues. Germline trimming cut 4 bases from V and 6 bases from J; bases unmatched to any gene: 10. The CDR3 region is CASSGSLRQGNSPLHF. CDR3 nucleotide sequence: TGTGCCAGCAGCGGATCCCTCCGACAGGGTAATTCACCCCTCCACTTT. The full variable domain, its missing parts supplied by reference TRBV5-4 and TRBJ1-6, is ETGVTQSPTHLIKTRGQQVTLRCSSQSGHNTVSWYQQALGQGPQFIFQYYREEENGRGNFPPRFSGLQFPNYSSELNVNALELDDSALYLCASSGSLRQGNSPLHFGNGTRLTVT.